Sequencing of this T cell receptor (beta chain) was carried out in a study of blood T cell repertoires in COVID-19. Across the whole study: Samples of COVID-19 (acute and convalescent) were obtained from the United States, Italy and Spain. The analysed material was cDNA or gDNA that came from T cells, B-cell-depleted T cells, or PBMCs.

Assay used: immunoSEQ multiplex PCR; TCRdb lists only in-frame clones, some missing. The sample carries around 170,000 clones, 85% to 95% recorded once. Sequenced input: peripheral blood. This TCR was sampled from a man aged 50-60 years with acute or convalescent COVID-19.

The CDR3 loop is CASSLSRTRAYEQYF. DNA for the CDR3: TGTGCCAGCAGCCTTTCTCGGACACGGGCTTACGAGCAGTACTTC. V usage is TRBV7-8 and J usage is TRBJ2-7; possibly TRBD1 for D (5 bases). V was shortened by 5 bases and J by 4 bases, with 18 bases between the two germline ends. The CDR3 covers 15 residues. Germline assignment: CDR1 SGHVS and CDR2 FQNEAQ.